This T cell receptor (beta chain) was identified during a study of cytomegalovirus exposure and HLA in healthy donors (dated by TCRdb to between 2016 and 2019). Regarding the study in general: An earlier analysis of approximately 640 of the donors reported about 250 Gb of sequence data and 100 million to 130 million unique TCR beta sequences from some 180 million T cells. An early release covering about 600 HLA-typed donors comprised about 300 gigabases of sequencing data and approximately 85 million unique TCR sequences. Among the roughly 430 genotyped donors, around 81% belonged to the genetic ancestry cluster associated with self-reported Caucasian donors. The study was designed to test whether signatures of past pathogen exposure could be identified by cataloging public T cell receptors. The T cell repertoires of 666 subjects were profiled by immunosequencing and related to cytomegalovirus serostatus. Besides the first cohort of around 670 subjects, a separate validation cohort made up of around 120 different subjects was used. To predict cytomegalovirus infection status, the study combined high-throughput TCR immunosequencing, statistical association of individual TCRs with disease status, and machine learning. In a later analysis, previously published TCR beta repertoires from some 640 donors were re-analyzed and high-resolution HLA genotyping was added so that TCR occurrence patterns could be studied. Rather than using new phenotypic data, the later analysis identified candidate immune exposures from TCR beta sequences and from how often those sequences occurred across donors. To decide whether each TCR beta V gene segment behaved as functional or pseudogenic, an earlier analysis of 587 of the donors relied on high-throughput TCR beta sequencing. Alongside the repertoire data, information on donor age, sex, ethnicity and CMV serostatus was compiled. Genome-wide SNP genotypes for about 65% of the roughly 670 donors were used in a later genetic analysis, which treated that subset as a discovery cohort. All discovery cohort repertoires had been generated on a single sequencing platform. HLA typing included class I and class II loci at four-digit resolution. Typing coverage differed by locus: A, B, C, DRB1 and DQB1 were typed in about 620-630 donors, DQA1 in 500 to 550, DPA1 in 606, and DPB1 in roughly 470. About five DR-DQ haplotypes were treated as single units for association and clustering because of strong linkage in the cohort. Among 300 to 450 genotyped donors of the cohort, an average of about 240,000 unique TCR beta nucleotide sequences were sequenced per donor, around a sixth of them non-productive.

The cohort consisted of 600 to 750 healthy bone marrow donors. Cohort members were all nominally healthy when sampled, although unrecorded immune exposures were likely present. The donor tested CMV seronegative and was one of the 352 seronegative cohort members. A peripheral blood sample was collected from each donor, and TCR beta sequencing was performed on peripheral blood mononuclear cells. The Qiagen DNeasy Blood Extraction Kit was used to extract genomic DNA from the blood cell samples. The library was prepared using the immunoSEQ multiplex PCR assay. A mixture of 60 forward primers for TCR Vbeta segments and 13 reverse primers for TCR Jbeta segments was used in the multiplex PCR. The CDR3 region of rearranged TCR beta genes was amplified from genomic DNA with a multiplex PCR assay. On the Illumina HiSeq System, the amplified TCR beta libraries were sequenced as 87-base-pair reads. In the authors' own workflow: A later analysis counted about 80 million unique TCR beta chains across the 670 or so repertoires, and 9.5 million to 11 million of these chains were shared by at least two donors. To remove PCR and sequencing errors, raw reads were error-corrected and collapsed into unique sequences using a nearest-neighbor algorithm that merged closely related sequences. To assign V, D and J gene segments, CDR3 sequences were aligned to IMGT reference sequences. For a sequence to be retained, a match of at least six nucleotides to both a V gene segment and a J gene segment was required. A rearrangement counted as productive if the CDR3 had no stop codons and remained in frame with V and J, and every other rearrangement counted as non-productive. CDR3 was defined according to IMGT convention as the region running from the second conserved V-encoded cysteine to the conserved J-encoded phenylalanine. Sequences without an unambiguous match to a single V gene segment were excluded from the earlier analysis of a few hundred of the donors. In an earlier analysis of about 590 of the donors, a V segment was called functional when productive rearrangements were above 56.7%, and segregating when the standard deviation between donors exceeded 5%. A statistical classification framework was developed to diagnose cytomegalovirus status using the catalog of TCR beta chain sequences. V and J gene assignment, in a later analysis, came from comparing TCR nucleotide sequences with IMGT/GENE-DB human TR gene sequences. A later analysis assigned CDR3 sequences and most-parsimonious VDJ recombination scenarios with the TCRdist pipeline. In a later analysis, each TCR beta chain was defined by its CDR3 amino acid sequence together with its V-gene family, and reads without a unique V-gene family were excluded. As a way to deal with suspected cross-contamination and a sequencing artifact, a later analysis dropped approximately 570 nucleotide sequences that were highly shared and had low generation probability. A later analysis calculated a clonal expansion index for each public chain from normalized within-repertoire ranks of inferred template counts. In a later analysis, generation probabilities were computed with a VDJ recombination model fitted to out-of-frame rearrangements, and the resulting probabilities were checked against IGoR. A later analysis scored TCR-TCR, TCR-HLA and TCR-CMV co-occurrence with hypergeometric tests, applying a repertoire-size bias correction to TCR pairs. In a later analysis, false discovery rates were estimated by permuting HLA or CMV assignments 20 times. In a later analysis, co-occurring TCRs were grouped using DBSCAN, and TCRdist sequence similarity was added for clustering within HLA-allele-positive subsets. Co-occurrence clustering excluded repertoires with fewer than 30,000 or more than 120,000 public chains, plus five with anomalous nucleotide sharing. TCRdb mirrors the immuneACCESS table, restricted to in-frame sequences. Some clones are absent from its copies; in checked studies, under half trace to an unresolved V gene, and the reason for the others is unknown. The V and J calls and clone size are taken from that table; D and trimming were inferred from the DNA. In all, the sample holds 90,000 to 110,000 clones, and roughly three quarters of those were seen once. Together, the top ten hold around 3.5% of the sample.

The study at large found these results: Correlated functional status among segregating V segments might reflect linkage disequilibrium, but an unknown experimental factor could not be ruled out. Some IMGT-functional V segments, including TRBV6-2 and TRBV6-3, could not be distinguished by the 87-base-pair reads and were therefore excluded. In both the original and validation cohorts, the classifier was reported to diagnose cytomegalovirus status with high specificity and sensitivity. An earlier analysis of 450 to 750 of the donors showed that most TCR beta V segments appeared in productive rearrangements either about 87% or about 30% of the time, which broadly matched IMGT annotations. In a later genetic analysis, a missense DCLRE1C variant was associated with V-gene and J-gene trimming of TCR beta chains, and the association was replicated in an independent cohort. In a later analysis, TCR association rates were found to vary across HLA loci, with the most associated TCRs seen for DRB1 alleles and the fewest for HLA-C alleles. The authors suggested that the approach could potentially be generalized to other disease states and immunological phenotypes. In a later analysis, most CMV-associated TCR beta chains were found to appear HLA-restricted, with HLA associations seemingly driven largely by CMV exposure. In vitro tests confirmed that a few of the cytomegalovirus-associated TCR beta chains recognize cytomegalovirus antigens. According to a later analysis, parvovirus B19, influenza, CMV and Epstein-Barr virus appeared linked to several top co-occurrence clusters. CMV serostatus was the only immune exposure information available for the cohort. Across donors, most TCR sequences were observed very rarely, whereas some public TCRs were present in many individuals. A later analysis found that HLA-associated TCR beta chains were more clonally expanded and had lower generation probabilities than equally common non-associated chains. A later genetic analysis reported fewer N-insertions in productive TCRs among donors in an Asian-associated ancestry cluster than the approximately 670-donor mean. Over 15 rarely observed V segments, including chromosome 9 orphons, were excluded from the earlier analysis of a few hundred of the donors because counts were too low. The presence/absence analyses assumed that sequencing depth was roughly uniform across donors, and that assumption may not be true. Strong co-occurrence of HLA alleles, especially DR and DQ, made assigning TCR associations to individual alleles difficult. The cohort was sequenced for TCR beta chains only, and without alpha or paired-chain data the features that could be detected were limited. A later analysis associated 17,000 or so TCR beta sequences with specific HLA alleles at a false discovery rate of 0.05. A further reported finding was that TCR beta sequences accurately predicted the HLA-A and HLA-B alleles for most subjects in the first cohort. The sequencing pipeline was judged likely to have produced a cluster of highly shared sequence variants as a technical artifact. A total of around 150 TCR beta chains were listed by the study as associated with cytomegalovirus. HLA typing was unavailable for some donors at each locus, so association tests used only the typed subset.

The V end loses 1 base and the J end loses 2 bases, and a stretch of 14 bases separates them. Taken from the germline V gene (reference sequence), the CDR1 and CDR2 loops are SEHNR and FQNEAQ. The CDR3, cysteine through phenylalanine, is 17 amino acids long. Of all the DNA, just the CDR3 is kept, 51 bases in frame from base 1. The count of this clone is one. Its binding antigen is unknown. Per-nucleotide qualities are absent, and no much larger clonotype sits a single base away. The chain was built from TRBV7-9 and TRBJ2-2, with TRBD1 perhaps the D gene, on 6 matching bases. The origin of this receptor is a man aged 25-45 years in good health and CMV-seronegative. The source material was PBMCs. In nucleotides, the sequence is TGTGCCAGCAGCTTAGTTATAGGGACACCAAACACCGGGGAGCTGTTTTTT. It translates as CASSLVIGTPNTGELFF.